These T cell receptor beta chains were read from a single sample in a study of blood T cells in healthy people across ages. TCRdb analysed the 5' RACE reads with MiXCR anew, one entry per CDR3 protein. The table lists about a million distinct CDR3 sequences, just over 50% of them singletons. What was sequenced was blood. These receptors all come from a woman between 55 and 75 years old in good health. CDR3s include the opening cysteine and the closing phenylalanine or tryptophan. D genes are given only for firm matches. Size tells how often a clone was seen (once, few, many) or the class of an expanded clone, and some rows leave it out.

V	D	J	size	DNA	CDR3
TRBV10-3	-	TRBJ2-7	-	TGTGCCATCAGTCAGGGCTCCTACGAGCAGTACTTC	CAISQGSYEQYF
TRBV15	TRBD2	TRBJ2-5	few	TGTGCCACCAGCAGAGATTGGCGCGGGGGGCCACACCAAGAGACCCAGTACTTC	CATSRDWRGGPHQETQYF
TRBV11-2	-	TRBJ2-5	-	TGTGCCAGCAGCCCTCCTTCCGGGCTTCGGGAGACCCAGTACTTC	CASSPPSGLRETQYF
TRBV7-2	-	TRBJ2-1	few	TGTGCCAGCAGCTTAGGCTCTAGCGAGGTCTCCTACAATGAGCAGTTCTTC	CASSLGSSEVSYNEQFF
TRBV5-1	TRBD2	TRBJ2-5	-	TGCGCCAGCAGCTTGGGCGGGAGTCCAGAGACCCAGTACTTC	CASSLGGSPETQYF
TRBV6-5	TRBD2	TRBJ2-7	-	TGTGCCAGCAGTAATGGACTAGCGGGAGGCTACGAGCTGTACTTC	CASSNGLAGGYELYF
TRBV29-1	-	TRBJ2-5	many	TGCAGCGTTGAAGATCGGGGGCTGGGGACCCAGTACTTC	CSVEDRGLGTQYF
TRBV7-9	-	TRBJ2-1	-	TGTGCCAGCAGCTTATTGGAGGATCTGTTCTTC	CASSLLEDLFF
TRBV29-1	TRBD1	TRBJ2-3	-	TGCAGCGTTGACTCGACAGGGGGCGGAATGAATACGCAGTATTTT	CSVDSTGGGMNTQYF
TRBV11-2	-	TRBJ2-5	-	TGTGCCAGCAGCTTAGATCTCTTGCGCTGGGGACAAGAGACCCAGTACTTC	CASSLDLLRWGQETQYF
TRBV5-6	TRBD2	TRBJ2-1	-	TGCGCCAGCAGCTATGCCGGGACTAGCGTTAACAATGAGCAGTTCTTC	CASSYAGTSVNNEQFF
TRBV12-3/TRBV12-4	TRBD2	TRBJ2-4	-	TGTGCCAGCAGCTCCGGGACTAGCGGGAGTTTGTGGGAGCAGTACTTC	CASSSGTSGSLWEQYF
TRBV6-1	-	TRBJ2-7	-	TGTGCCAGCAGAAGGGACCGCACCTCCTACGAGCAGTACTTC	CASRRDRTSYEQYF
TRBV4-2	-	TRBJ2-5	-	TGTGCCAGCAGCCAAGAGCCCGCTAGCTTGGAGACCCAGTACTTC	CASSQEPASLETQYF
TRBV6-1	-	TRBJ2-3	-	TGTGCCAGCAGTGAGGGGGCTGCAGGGCTGCAGTATTTT	CASSEGAAGLQYF